Included here is one T cell receptor beta chain sequence, with context. The data derive from a study of cytomegalovirus exposure and HLA in healthy donors. Both 60 Vbeta primers and 13 Jbeta primers went into the PCR. Clones were sequenced by immunoSEQ multiplex PCR, and TCRdb holds only the in-frame ones, with some missing. This sample yields 90,000 to 110,000 clones, of which under 85% are seen a single time; approximately 8.6% belongs to the top ten. Germline V gene sequence: CDR1 SGDLS, CDR2 YYNGEE. The ends were cut back, 0 bases at V and 5 bases at J, with 9 bases in the middle. The CDR3 has 13 amino acids.

This TCR was sampled from a woman between 40 and 55 years old in good health and CMV-seropositive. The rearrangement links TRBV9 to TRBJ2-7; D unresolved. The sequenced sample consisted of PBMCs. CDR3 coding DNA: TGTGCCAGCAGCGTAGAAGCTTTCCACGAGCAGTACTTC. Residues: CASSVEAFHEQYF.